This TCR beta chain came from a study of vaccination effects on CD4 cells after COVID-19. General study results and limits: No early post-infection timepoints were available in the study, which also included few convalescent patients.

As regards this clone: Its specificity is not known.

The assay was immunoSEQ multiplex PCR, and TCRdb's table has in-frame clones only and misses some. The sample lists approximately 68,000 clones; over 70% were seen once. Within the ViraFEST assay, antigen-specific CD4+ T cells underwent expansion with viral peptide pools prior to sequencing. Cultured cells yielded isolated CD4+ T cells after about ten days. Vaccinated recipients, who were negative for nucleocapsid antibodies, had no history of SARS-CoV-2 infection. For each well, roughly 2 million PBMC were cultured with roughly 11 IU/ml IL-2 and around 10 ug/ml peptides. Germline V gives CDR1 SGDLS, CDR2 YYNGEE. This CDR3 has 16 amino acids. Trimming stripped 4 bases from V and 4 bases from J, with 17 bases between.

The input for sequencing was CD4+ T cells from PBMCs cultured with SARS-CoV-2 spike peptides, taken before COVID-19 vaccination. The chain couples TRBV9 to TRBJ1-4, with D maybe TRBD1 (5 bases). The TCR comes from a human donor who received a COVID-19 vaccine. CDR3 loop: CASSIGTLGLNEKLFF. CDR3 in DNA: TGTGCCAGCAGCATCGGGACTCTTGGACTTAATGAAAAACTGTTTTTT.